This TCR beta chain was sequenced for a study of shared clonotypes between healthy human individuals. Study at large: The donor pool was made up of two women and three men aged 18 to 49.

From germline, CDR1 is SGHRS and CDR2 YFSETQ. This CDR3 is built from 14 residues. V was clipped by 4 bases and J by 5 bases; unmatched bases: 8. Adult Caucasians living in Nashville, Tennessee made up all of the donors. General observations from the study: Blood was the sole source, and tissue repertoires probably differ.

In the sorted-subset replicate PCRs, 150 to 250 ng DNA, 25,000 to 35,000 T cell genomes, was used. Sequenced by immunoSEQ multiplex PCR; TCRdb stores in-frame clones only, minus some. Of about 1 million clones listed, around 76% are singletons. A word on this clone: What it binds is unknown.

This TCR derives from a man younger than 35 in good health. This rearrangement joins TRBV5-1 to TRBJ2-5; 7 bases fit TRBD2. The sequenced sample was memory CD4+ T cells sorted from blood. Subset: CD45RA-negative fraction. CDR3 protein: CASSAAGRAETQYF. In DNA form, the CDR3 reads TGCGCCAGCAGCGCCGCGGGGAGGGCGGAGACCCAGTACTTC.